Listed here is a single T cell receptor beta chain. Sequencing libraries for TCR beta were prepared with iRepertoire HTBI primers and Arm-PCR of CDR3 regions. Via MiXCR, TCRdb re-called the multiplex PCR reads, giving one row per CDR3 protein. The sample shows 600,000 to 650,000 distinct CDR3 sequences, approximately 15% of them seen only once. This record belongs to a study of regulatory T cells in long-lasting Graves disease. Time point denoted: newly diagnosed GD, antithyroid drugs for less than 3 months. After RNA was extracted from PBMCs, the TCR library was made from it. Germline-derived CDR1 and CDR2 are MNHNS and SASEGT. The V end was cut by 6 bases, the J end by 8 bases, with 19 bases between. The length of the CDR3 is 14 residues. A further study also used this sample, focusing on T cells in Graves' hyperthyroidism and ophthalmopathy.

The V gene is TRBV6-1, the J gene TRBJ1-2; tentatively, D is TRBD1 (5 bases). The TCR sequence derives from a woman in her twenties or thirties with Graves disease. The sample in question was peripheral blood mononuclear cells (PBMCs), obtained at new diagnosis, from a patient treated with antithyroid drugs. This CDR3 is CASSPAGYRRGYTF. CDR3 sequence (DNA): TGTGCCAGCAGCCCAGCCGGGTACAGGAGAGGCTACACCTTC.